A selection of T cell receptor beta chains follows, all from one sample in a study of blood T cell repertoires in COVID-19. TCRdb's copy holds only in-frame clones and misses some; the assay was immunoSEQ multiplex PCR. The sample holds around 250,000 clones, more than 85% seen once. Sample: peripheral blood. The receptors stem from an older woman with active or convalescent COVID-19. CDR3s include the opening cysteine and the closing phenylalanine or tryptophan.

j_gene	v_gene	CDR3aa
TRBJ2-1	TRBV21-1	CASLYRSLNEQFF
TRBJ2-6	TRBV24-1	CATSAGTGVNVLTF
TRBJ1-5	TRBV7-9	CASSYQAGVQPQHF
TRBJ2-3	TRBV19	CASSLRGSTDTQYF
TRBJ1-3	TRBV21-1	CASSKRGHRGRRNTIYF
TRBJ2-1	TRBV28	CASSVGQVGWDEQFF
TRBJ1-1	TRBV27	CASIDRAANTEAFF
TRBJ1-3	TRBV19	CASSFAAGNTIYF
TRBJ1-2	TRBV15	CATSRDLGQPIDSSYTF
TRBJ2-7	TRBV6-5	CASRAQTRVYEQYF
TRBJ2-4	TRBV7-9	CASSLGTGNIQYF
TRBJ2-3	TRBV6-2/TRBV6-3	CASSYGTGKTDTQYF
TRBJ2-7	TRBV12-3/TRBV12-4	CASSLSREQYF
TRBJ2-3	TRBV4-3	CASSQARGSTDTQYF
TRBJ1-5	TRBV19	CASRGQGLYQPQHF
TRBJ1-2	TRBV19	CASSESGLIYGYTF
TRBJ2-5	TRBV2	CARRKGREGTQYF
TRBJ2-7	TRBV5-6	CASSIAGLPYEQYF
TRBJ2-3	TRBV11-2	CASRPTSGSADTQYF
TRBJ2-5	TRBV18	CASSSRTGDAETQYF
TRBJ1-1	TRBV10-3	CAISGPSGRGTEAFF
TRBJ1-5	TRBV11-2	CASSPNIRSYSNQPQHF
TRBJ1-2	TRBV5-1	CASHPAPDYGYTF
TRBJ2-2	TRBV7-2	CASSLAGGANTGELFF
TRBJ1-6	TRBV7-9	CASSLKGTLTSNSPLHF
TRBJ1-2	TRBV5-8	CASSPSPQRNYGYTF
TRBJ1-1	TRBV7-8	CASSLSGNTEAFF
TRBJ1-2	TRBV6-2/TRBV6-3	CASSYSTGGMNYGYTF
TRBJ1-2	TRBV11-2	CASSPRTGRYGYTF
TRBJ2-4	TRBV19	CASMGRFAKNIQYF
TRBJ1-3	TRBV24-1	CATELGNTIYF
TRBJ1-4	TRBV19	CASNAEDNEKLFF
TRBJ1-4	TRBV11-3	CASSPGQGEKLFF
TRBJ2-7	TRBV6-2/TRBV6-3	CASSAPGLAVYEQYF
TRBJ1-5	TRBV9	CASSVGTGGQPQHF
TRBJ1-6	TRBV19	CASTTNRGNSPLHF
TRBJ2-5	TRBV2	CASSGPSSGGALETQYF
TRBJ1-4	TRBV19	CASAGIFGTNEKLFF
TRBJ1-3	TRBV13	CASSVDRGRSSGNTIYF
TRBJ1-2	TRBV18	CASSQPGSYTF
TRBJ1-5	TRBV10-3	CAIRDTGNQPQHF
TRBJ2-1	TRBV10-3	CAISQPGQGGHEQFF
TRBJ2-1	TRBV5-5	CASSLALAGASSYNEQFF
TRBJ1-5	TRBV6-5	CASSSAGRQPQHF
TRBJ1-1	TRBV10-3	CAISEPRTGREGTEAFF
TRBJ1-2	TRBV28	CASRTGARGYTF
TRBJ1-2	TRBV6-6	CASNPDSFYGYTF
TRBJ1-4	TRBV14	CASSQRHPTNEKLFF